The 11 T cell receptor beta chains given below trace back to one sample, sequenced in a study of blood T cells in healthy people across ages. Together with a sample-barcoded 5' primer, a J-beta primer mix was included in a second PCR lasting roughly 6 to 12 cycles. TCRdb re-called the 5' RACE reads through MiXCR, storing one row per CDR3 protein. The sample lists around 1.5 million distinct CDR3 sequences, about 31% occurring once. Material: blood. These receptors all come from a woman in her twenties or thirties in good health.

This clonotype was detected a few times. This sequence joins TRBV20-1 and TRBJ1-2, with D unresolved. Germline values: CDR1 DFQATT, CDR2 SNEGSKA (reference sequence). CDR3 length: 10 amino acids. V lost 6 bases, J lost 5 bases, and 7 bases lay in between. CDR3 bases: TGCAGTGCGAGTCGTTATGGCTACACCTTC. Its translation: CSASRYGYTF.

J is TRBJ2-3 and V is TRBV11-2; 11 nucleotides line up with TRBD2. The junction had 23 bases not matched to a gene; V was cut back by 4 bases and J by 2 bases. The CDR3 is 22 residues long. Germline values: CDR1 SGHAT, CDR2 FQNNGV. The chain's CDR3 is CASSSWKREPGLAEDYTDTQYF. The CDR3 DNA reads as TGTGCCAGCAGCTCCTGGAAAAGGGAACCGGGACTAGCGGAAGACTACACAGATACGCAGTATTTT.

CDR3 nucleotides: TGTGCCAGCAGTGGACCTAGCGGGGGGTCCCAAGAGACCCAGTACTTC. Translated: CASSGPSGGSQETQYF. This chain links TRBV2 with TRBJ2-5, with 11 bases aligning to TRBD2. CDR1 and CDR2 (germline): SNHLY, FYNNEI. The V gene end was trimmed by 4 bases and the J gene end by 1 base; junction bases not matched to a gene: 5. The CDR3 covers 16 residues.

This clonotype was seen a handful of times. This chain joins TRBV2 and TRBJ2-1; D gene uncertain. The V gene's germline CDR1 is SNHLY and CDR2 FYNNEI. The CDR3 has 14 amino acids. Trimming removed 0 bases at V and 8 bases at J, with 11 bases between. The CDR3, as DNA: TGTGCCAGCAGTGAAGCGCACGCCACCCATGAGCAGTTCTTC. It codes for CASSEAHATHEQFF.

The table lists this clonotype with a few counts. The V and J genes are TRBV9 and TRBJ2-5, with a tentative D call TRBD2 (5 bases). With 3 bases removed from V and 5 bases from J, the gap between germline ends came to 11 bases. The CDR3 is 13 amino acids. Per germline, CDR1 SGDLS and CDR2 YYNGEE. The CDR3 is CASSGGRVETQYF. As DNA, the CDR3 is TGTGCCAGCAGCGGAGGGAGAGTGGAGACCCAGTACTTC.

The V gene is TRBV20-1, the J gene TRBJ2-7; D tentatively reads TRBD1 or TRBD2 (5 bases each). V gave up 5 bases and J gave up 6 bases, with 17 bases separating them. This CDR3 region has 13 residues. Germline assignment: CDR1 DFQATT and CDR2 SNEGSKA (reference sequence). Here the CDR3 reads CSARGDRQGEQYF. CDR3 nucleotide sequence: TGCAGTGCTCGAGGGGACCGTCAGGGCGAGCAGTACTTC.

This clonotype showed up just a few times. V is TRBV4-1 and J is TRBJ2-1; D not resolved. The J call may be in error: the DNA end matches TRBJ2-7 better. The CDR3 runs 15 residues. Looked up from germline, CDR1 is MGHRA and CDR2 is YSYEKL. The CDR3 loop reads CASSQREEPYNEQYF. The CDR3 DNA reads as TGCGCCAGCAGCCAACGCGAGGAGCCCTACAATGAGCAGTACTTC.

The CDR3 loop is CASSQDTREGQPQHF. CDR3 nucleotides: TGTGCCAGCAGCCAGGACACCAGGGAAGGTCAGCCCCAGCATTTT. This chain links TRBV3-1 with TRBJ1-5, with D possibly TRBD1 on 5 matching bases. Germline V gene sequence: CDR1 LGHDT, CDR2 YNNKEL (reference sequence). This CDR3 has 15 amino acids. Between the trimmed V and J ends, which lost 3 bases and 6 bases, there was a span of 15 bases.

The chain links TRBV7-9 to TRBJ1-5; D is ambiguous. V gave up 5 bases and J gave up 4 bases, with 12 bases separating them. CDR3 length equals 14 residues. Germline CDR1 SEHNR, CDR2 FQNEAQ (reference sequence). The CDR3 loop reads CASSISTGNQPQHF. The CDR3 DNA is TGTGCCAGCAGCATATCCACGGGGAATCAGCCCCAGCATTTT.

The chain has TRBV2 and TRBJ2-5; TRBD2 might be the D (6 bases). CDR3 length: 15 amino acids. V lost 2 bases and J lost 11, with 21 bases in between. In germline, CDR1 is SNHLY, CDR2 FYNNEI. The CDR3 DNA reads TGTGCCAGCAGTGAAATCGTAGGAGGGTCTAATGAGCAGTACTTC. The encoded protein is CASSEIVGGSNEQYF.

This clonotype showed up many times. V and J are TRBV6-5 and TRBJ2-5, with a possible D match to TRBD1 (6 bases). Trimming stripped 0 bases from V and 3 bases from J, with 11 bases between. Germline lookup yields CDR1 MNHEY and CDR2 SVGAGI. The CDR3 length is 15 residues. The CDR3 region is CASSYSAGAEETQYF. In DNA, the CDR3 is TGTGCCAGCAGTTACTCAGCAGGGGCGGAAGAGACCCAGTACTTC.